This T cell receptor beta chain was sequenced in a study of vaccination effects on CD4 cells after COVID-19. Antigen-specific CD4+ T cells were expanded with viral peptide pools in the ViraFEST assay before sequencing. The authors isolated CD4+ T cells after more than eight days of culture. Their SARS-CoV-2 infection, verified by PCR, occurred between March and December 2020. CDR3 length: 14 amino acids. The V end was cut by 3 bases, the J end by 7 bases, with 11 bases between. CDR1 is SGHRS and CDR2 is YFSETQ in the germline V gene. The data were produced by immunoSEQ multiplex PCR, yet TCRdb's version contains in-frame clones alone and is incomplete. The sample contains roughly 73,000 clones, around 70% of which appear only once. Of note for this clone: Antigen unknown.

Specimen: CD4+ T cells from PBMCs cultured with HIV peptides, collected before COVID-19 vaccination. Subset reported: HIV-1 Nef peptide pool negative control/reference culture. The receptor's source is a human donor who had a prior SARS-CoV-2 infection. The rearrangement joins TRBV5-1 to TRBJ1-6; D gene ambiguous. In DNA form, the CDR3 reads TGCGCCAGCAGCTCGGGGAGTATCAATTCACCCCTCCACTTT. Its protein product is CASSSGSINSPLHF. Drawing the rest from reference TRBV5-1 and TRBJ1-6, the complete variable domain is KAGVTQTPRYLIKTRGQQVTLSCSPISGHRSVSWYQQTPGQGLQFLFEYFSETQRNKGNFPGRFSGRQFSNSRSEMNVSTLELGDSALYLCASSSGSINSPLHFGNGTRLTVT.